These T cell receptor beta chains were read from a single sample in a study of T cells after yellow fever vaccination. TCRdb used MiXCR to reprocess the 5' RACE reads, holding one entry per CDR3 protein. Here the sample spans some 500,000 distinct CDR3 sequences, roughly 14% being singletons. The starting material was PBMCs, obtained on the day of the yellow fever booster vaccination. The receptors originated from a man aged 25 to 40 who received the YFV17D yellow fever vaccine. The CDR3 runs from the conserved cysteine through the conserved F or W. A D gene is named only where the DNA matches it firmly. Clone size is given for some rows only: seen once, a few or many times, or a class if the clone is expanded.

clone_size	d_call	j_call	v_call	cdr3_nt	cdr3_aa
-	TRBD2	TRBJ2-7	TRBV27	TGTGCCAGCAGTTTTTCCGGGACTAGCGCCGAGCAGTACTTC	CASSFSGTSAEQYF
few	-	TRBJ2-7	TRBV7-6	TGTGCCAGCAGTTCGACGACGGGCTCCTACGAGCAGTACTTC	CASSSTTGSYEQYF
few	-	TRBJ2-1	TRBV10-3	TGTGCCATCAGTGAGTCGATCGGAAACTACGGTGAGCAGTTCTTC	CAISESIGNYGEQFF
few	-	TRBJ2-5	TRBV12-3/TRBV12-4	TGTGCCAGCAGTTTGGGGCAGGCACTACAAGAGACCCAGTACTTC	CASSLGQALQETQYF
few	-	TRBJ1-5	TRBV20-1	TGCAGTGCTAGAGCCGGGGGGCTCGGTCAGCCCCAGCATTTT	CSARAGGLGQPQHF
few	-	TRBJ2-1	TRBV12-3/TRBV12-4	TGTGCCAGCACCCGAACCTACAATGAGCAGTTCTTC	CASTRTYNEQFF
many	-	TRBJ1-3	TRBV24-1	TGTGCCACCAGTGATTTGCTGGGGAACACCATATATTTT	CATSDLLGNTIYF
few	-	TRBJ1-1	TRBV20-1	TGCAGTGCTCGTACGGGACCCACCAAGGGCACTGAAGCTTTCTTT	CSARTGPTKGTEAFF
few	-	TRBJ2-7	TRBV9	TGTGCCAGCAGCGTTAGTTTGGGGGGCAACTACGAGCAGTACTTC	CASSVSLGGNYEQYF
-	-	TRBJ2-5	TRBV10-3	TGTGCCATCAGTGAGTCTTGGGGGAAAGAGACCCAGTACTTC	CAISESWGKETQYF
-	-	TRBJ2-3	TRBV14	TGTGCCAGCAGCCAACATAGCGGAGGTCGCAGGGCAGATACGCAGTATTTT	CASSQHSGGRRADTQYF
-	-	TRBJ2-7	TRBV27	TGTGCCAGCCGCGGACATCTGGCCGAGCAGTACTTC	CASRGHLAEQYF
-	TRBD2	TRBJ2-7	TRBV20-1	TGCAGTGCGAAATTATGGGACTACTCCTACGAGCAGTACTTC	CSAKLWDYSYEQYF
-	-	TRBJ1-1	TRBV18	TGTGCCAGCTCACCAATTGTGATTGGGGGGGGCACTGAAGCTTTCTTT	CASSPIVIGGGTEAFF
few	-	TRBJ2-5	TRBV7-9	TGTGCCAGCAGCTTTTCTGGGTTGGAGACCCAGTACTTC	CASSFSGLETQYF
-	TRBD2	TRBJ2-1	TRBV20-1	TGCAGTGCTCCCCGTCTAGCGGGAGGCTACAATGAGCAGTTCTTC	CSAPRLAGGYNEQFF
few	TRBD1	TRBJ1-4	TRBV7-2	TGTGCCAGCAGAGCTACAGGGGGCGGTGAAAAACTGTTTTTT	CASRATGGGEKLFF
few	TRBD2	TRBJ2-3	TRBV18	TGTGCCAGCTCACCACAGGTAGCGGGAGTAGTCGGAGATACGCAGTATTTT	CASSPQVAGVVGDTQYF
-	-	TRBJ1-5	TRBV23-1	TGCGCCTGCGGGCGACAGATTCGCCCTGAGCATTTT	CACGRQIRPEHF
few	TRBD2	TRBJ2-1	TRBV13	TGTGCCAGCACACGGGGGAGGGATTTTCTCAATGAGCAGTTCTTC	CASTRGRDFLNEQFF
-	-	TRBJ2-5	TRBV7-2	TGTGTTAGCAGTGGGGTGGAGACCCAGTACTTC	CVSSGVETQYF
few	-	TRBJ2-4	TRBV24-1	TGTGCCACCAGTGATAGTACGAGGGAGGTCATTCAGTACTTC	CATSDSTREVIQYF
few	TRBD1	TRBJ2-5	TRBV6-1	TGTGCCAGCAGCACCGGACAGGCCTTTGTCGAGACCCAGTACTTC	CASSTGQAFVETQYF
-	TRBD1	TRBJ1-2	TRBV7-2	TGTGCCAGCAGCTTAGAGCTCGGACAGGGGTATGGCTACACCTTC	CASSLELGQGYGYTF
-	-	TRBJ2-5	TRBV24-1	TGTGCCATCAATGGAGGTCGAGAGACCCAGTACTTC	CAINGGRETQYF
-	TRBD1	TRBJ2-7	TRBV6-6	TGTGCCAGCACCCGGGACAGCGACGAGCAGTACTTC	CASTRDSDEQYF
-	-	TRBJ2-3	TRBV7-2	TGTGCCAGCAGCTCCGCCCATTACACAGATACGCAGTATTTT	CASSSAHYTDTQYF
many	TRBD2	TRBJ2-7	TRBV7-2	TGTGCCAGCAGCTTATATCTAGCGGGAACCTACGAGCAGTACTTC	CASSLYLAGTYEQYF
-	TRBD2	TRBJ2-3	TRBV11-2	TGTGCCAGCAGCTTAGTCCCCGTGGGTCTAGCGGGAAGCACAGATACGCAGTATTTT	CASSLVPVGLAGSTDTQYF
-	TRBD2	TRBJ2-1	TRBV5-1	TGCGCCAGCAGCTTACCTCGGGCCGGGACTAGCGGGAGAAGTGAGCAGTTCTTC	CASSLPRAGTSGRSEQFF
-	-	TRBJ1-1	TRBV5-4	TGTGCCAGCAGCTTGGGGGTGGGCACCCGGAACACTGAAGCTTTCTTT	CASSLGVGTRNTEAFF
few	-	TRBJ2-3	TRBV7-8	TGTGCCAGCAGCCTGTTCCGCGATACGCAGTATTTT	CASSLFRDTQYF
-	TRBD2	TRBJ2-7	TRBV28	TGTGCCAGCAGTGCGGGACTAGCGGAACACGAGCAGTACTTC	CASSAGLAEHEQYF
few	-	TRBJ2-1	TRBV15	TGTGCCACCAGCAGAGAAAGGACATCCTACAATGAGCAGTTCTTC	CATSRERTSYNEQFF
-	-	TRBJ2-7	TRBV11-1	TGTGCCAGCAGCTTCGAGACCTCCTACGAGCAGTACTTC	CASSFETSYEQYF
-	-	TRBJ1-1	TRBV25-1	TGTGCCAGCATACCTGGCTCGGCTACTGAAGCTTTCTTT	CASIPGSATEAFF
few	-	TRBJ2-6	TRBV10-2	TGCGCCAGCTCAGGGCGCTCTGGGGCCAACGTCCTGACTTTC	CASSGRSGANVLTF
few	-	TRBJ2-7	TRBV5-1	TGCGCCAGCAGCTGGGGGACCACCTACGAGCAGTACTTC	CASSWGTTYEQYF
-	-	TRBJ2-5	TRBV12-3/TRBV12-4	TGTGCCAGCAGTTTAGGGGGGCTCGAAGAGACCCAGTACTTC	CASSLGGLEETQYF
few	TRBD1	TRBJ2-7	TRBV20-1	TGCAGTGCTAGAGAAGCCGGGACAGCCTTCTACGAGCAGTACTTC	CSAREAGTAFYEQYF
-	-	TRBJ1-2	TRBV7-2	TGTGCCAGCAGCTTCTCAGGGGATGGCTACACCTTC	CASSFSGDGYTF
few	-	TRBJ2-5	TRBV20-1	TGCAGTGCTCCCTGGGGGGCCCAAGAGACCCAGTACTTC	CSAPWGAQETQYF